This T cell receptor beta chain originates from a study of blood T cell repertoires in COVID-19. Study at large: The origin of the acute and convalescent COVID-19 samples was the United States, Italy and Spain.

V lost 6 bases to trimming and J lost 5 bases; unmatched junction nucleotides: 7. Germline V gene sequence: CDR1 SGHVS, CDR2 FQNEAQ. The CDR3 runs to 15 residues. Across about two dozen US areas, participants ranged in age from roughly 18 to 89 years. Within the 2 weeks before study entry, each person in the exposed group met a COVID-19 case. Original handling: Amplifying reference gene primers gave estimates of nucleated cell counts. Clones were read by immunoSEQ multiplex PCR, and TCRdb kept only the in-frame ones, dropping some. Clonal size and the V and J genes are those of that table, whereas D and trimming came from the DNA. This table has about 310,000 clones, 85% appearing once.

The receptor comes from a woman in her thirties who had been exposed to COVID-19. The sequencing input was PBMCs or T cells enriched from blood (not recorded which). The chain joins TRBV7-8 to TRBJ2-2; 9 bases align to TRBD2. In DNA, the CDR3 is TGTGCCAGCAGTTTTAGCGGGAGTGGGACCGGGGAGCTGTTTTTT. Residues: CASSFSGSGTGELFF.